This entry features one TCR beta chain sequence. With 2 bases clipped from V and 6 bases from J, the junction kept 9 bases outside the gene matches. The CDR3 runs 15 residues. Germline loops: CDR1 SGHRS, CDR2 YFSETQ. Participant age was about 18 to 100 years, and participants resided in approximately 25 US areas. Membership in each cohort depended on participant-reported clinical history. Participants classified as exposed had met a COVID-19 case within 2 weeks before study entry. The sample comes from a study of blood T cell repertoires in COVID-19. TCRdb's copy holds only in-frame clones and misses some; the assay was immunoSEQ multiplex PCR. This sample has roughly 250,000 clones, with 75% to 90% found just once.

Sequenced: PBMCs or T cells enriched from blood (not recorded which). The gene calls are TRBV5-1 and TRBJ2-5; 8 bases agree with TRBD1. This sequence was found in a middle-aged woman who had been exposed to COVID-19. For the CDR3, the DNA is TGCGCCAGCAGCTTAGATGGACAGGGTGGAAAGACCCAGTACTTC. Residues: CASSLDGQGGKTQYF.